The clone carrying this TCR beta chain was detected only a few times. Antigen specificity is unknown. The entry originates in a study of cytomegalovirus exposure and HLA in healthy donors. V trimming: 3 bases; J trimming: 1 base; junction bases outside the gene matches: 8. CDR1 and CDR2 from the germline V gene are MNHNS and SASEGT. This CDR3 has 17 amino acids. 60 Vbeta and 13 Jbeta primers were used in PCR. Assay used: immunoSEQ multiplex PCR; TCRdb lists only in-frame clones, some missing. This sample yields roughly 180,000 clones, of which approximately 71% are seen a single time; 7.7% belongs to the top ten. Whole-study results and caveats: Presence/absence analyses supposed approximately even sequencing depth among donors. Most TCR sequences were rare, but some public TCRs occurred in many donors. Earlier analysis yielded a pattern in which most TCR beta V segments were productive about 87% or about 30% of the time. Analyzed later, association rates of TCRs varied across HLA loci, with DRB1 most and HLA-C fewest.

The chain couples TRBV6-1 to TRBJ1-3; 8 positions match TRBD1. This clonotype was sampled from a woman between 40 and 50 years old in good health and CMV-seropositive. The source material was PBMCs. The chain's CDR3 is CASSEGTGDVSGNTIYF. The CDR3 DNA reads as TGTGCCAGCAGTGAGGGGACAGGAGATGTTTCTGGAAACACCATATATTTT.